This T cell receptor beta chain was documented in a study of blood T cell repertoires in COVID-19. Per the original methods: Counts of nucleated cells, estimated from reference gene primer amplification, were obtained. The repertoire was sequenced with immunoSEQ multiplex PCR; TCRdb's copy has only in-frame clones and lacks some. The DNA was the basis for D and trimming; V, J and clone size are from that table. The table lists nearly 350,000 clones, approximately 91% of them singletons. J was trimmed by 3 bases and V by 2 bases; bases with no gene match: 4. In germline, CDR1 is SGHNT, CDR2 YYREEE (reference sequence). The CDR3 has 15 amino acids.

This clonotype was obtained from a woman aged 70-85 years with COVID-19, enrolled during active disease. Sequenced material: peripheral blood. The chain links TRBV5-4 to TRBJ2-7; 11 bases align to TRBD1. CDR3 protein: CASSFPGQGGYEQYF. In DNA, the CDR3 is TGTGCCAGCAGCTTTCCGGGACAGGGGGGCTACGAGCAGTACTTC. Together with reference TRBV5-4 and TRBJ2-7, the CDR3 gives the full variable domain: ETGVTQSPTHLIKTRGQQVTLRCSSQSGHNTVSWYQQALGQGPQFIFQYYREEENGRGNFPPRFSGLQFPNYSSELNVNALELDDSALYLCASSFPGQGGYEQYFGPGTRLTVT.